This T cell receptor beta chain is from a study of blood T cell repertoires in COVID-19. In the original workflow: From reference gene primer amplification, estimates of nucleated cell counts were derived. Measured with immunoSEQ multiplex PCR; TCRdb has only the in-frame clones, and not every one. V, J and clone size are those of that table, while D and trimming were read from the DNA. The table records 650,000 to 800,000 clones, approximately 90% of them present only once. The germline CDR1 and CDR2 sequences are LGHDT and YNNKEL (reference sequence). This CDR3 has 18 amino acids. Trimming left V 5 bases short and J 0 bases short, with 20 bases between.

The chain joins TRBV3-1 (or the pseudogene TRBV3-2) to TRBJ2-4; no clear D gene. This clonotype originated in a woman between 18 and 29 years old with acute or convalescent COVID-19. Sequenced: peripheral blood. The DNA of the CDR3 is TGTGCCAGCAGCTCCGGTAGGAGTGCCCGGGTAGCCAAAAACATTCAGTACTTC. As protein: CASSSGRSARVAKNIQYF.